The 10 T cell receptor beta chains below were found in one sample sequenced in a study of shared clonotypes between healthy human individuals. Profiled with immunoSEQ multiplex PCR; TCRdb holds only in-frame clones, not every one. This repertoire shows about 1 million clones, approximately 76% found once; its top ten account for approximately 1.3%. Material: memory CD4+ T cells sorted from blood. Subset reported: CD45RA-negative fraction. The receptors were sampled from a man between 18 and 35 years old in good health.

The J gene is TRBJ2-5, the V gene TRBV4-1; D may match TRBD1 or TRBD2 (5 bases each). Trimming removed 1 base at V and 1 base at J, with 13 bases between. Germline lookup yields CDR1 MGHRA and CDR2 YSYEKL. The CDR3 has 16 amino acids. The CDR3: CASSQVGRARQETQYF. In nucleotides, the CDR3 is TGCGCCAGCAGCCAAGTGGGGCGGGCGCGCCAAGAGACCCAGTACTTC.

V and J are TRBV7-2 and TRBJ1-4, with D possibly TRBD1 on 6 matching bases. CDR3 length: 15 amino acids. Germline CDR1 reads SGHTA; CDR2 reads FQGNSA. V gave up 5 bases and J gave up 0 bases, with 10 bases separating them. CDR3 residues: CASSRGGATNEKLFF. The CDR3 DNA sequence: TGTGCCAGCAGCCGAGGGGGGGCAACTAATGAAAAACTGTTTTTT.

The CDR3: CASSPSIDTQYF. The CDR3 bases are TGTGCCAGTAGTCCCTCGATAGATACGCAGTATTTT. V and J are TRBV19 and TRBJ2-3; D call uncertain. The CDR3 loop spans 12 amino acids. V was clipped by 5 bases and J by 5 bases, with 8 bases between them. Germline lookup yields CDR1 LNHDA and CDR2 SQIVND (reference sequence).

To note about this clone: Other DNA sequences in the sample encode the same CDR3. The chain uses TRBV7-9 and TRBJ2-5; D is ambiguous. Trimming removed 4 bases from V and 5 bases from J, with 5 bases in between. The CDR3 is 11 residues long. The germline V gene has CDR1 SEHNR and CDR2 FQNEAQ (reference sequence). CDR3 amino acids: CASSSGETQYF. The CDR3 DNA reads TGTGCCAGCAGCTCTGGGGAGACCCAGTACTTC.

The J gene is TRBJ1-3, the V gene TRBV30, with a tentative D call TRBD1 (6 bases). Trimming cost V 4 bases and J 0 bases, with 10 bases left between them. In germline, CDR1 is GTSNPN, CDR2 SVGIG (reference sequence). This CDR3 is built from 14 residues. DNA of the CDR3: TGTGCCTGGACGGCAGGGGTCTCTGGAAACACCATATATTTT. Translation gives CAWTAGVSGNTIYF.

The chain joins TRBV27 to TRBJ2-7; TRBD1 matches at 8 bases. The germline V gene encodes CDR1 MNHEY and CDR2 SMNVEV (reference sequence). V shed 5 bases and J 6 bases; nucleotides not matched to a gene: 12. The CDR3 spans 15 residues. CDR3: CASSVLSTGVGEQYF. CDR3 DNA: TGTGCCAGCAGTGTCCTTTCGACAGGGGTTGGCGAGCAGTACTTC.

The chain links TRBV7-8 to TRBJ2-2; the match to TRBD1 covers 9 bases. Germline CDR1 and CDR2: SGHVS and FQNEAQ. The CDR3 totals 16 residues. The ends lost 6 bases at V and 6 bases at J; junction bases unmatched: 11. The CDR3 here is CASRAGDRGTPGELFF. The CDR3 coding sequence is TGTGCCAGCAGGGCCGGCGACAGGGGGACTCCCGGGGAGCTGTTTTTT.

CDR3 sequence: CASREDRFSPLHF. CDR3 sequence (DNA): TGTGCCAGCAGAGAGGACAGGTTTTCACCCCTCCACTTT. This sequence joins TRBV27 and TRBJ1-6; 7 bases agree with TRBD1. The V gene's germline CDR1 is MNHEY and CDR2 SMNVEV (reference sequence). V was pared by 6 bases and J by 9 bases, with 5 bases of the junction left unmatched. This CDR3 spans 13 amino acids.

The chain couples TRBV27 to TRBJ2-7; 10 bases align to TRBD2. CDR1 is MNHEY and CDR2 is SMNVEV in the germline V gene (reference sequence). The CDR3 sequence is 15 residues long. The junction had 7 bases not matched to a gene; V was cut back by 4 bases and J by 4 bases. CDR3 in DNA: TGTGCCAGCAGTTCGAGCGGGAGGGTACCGTACGAGCAGTACTTC. Amino acid sequence: CASSSSGRVPYEQYF.

J is TRBJ1-1 and V is TRBV11-1; weak D call: TRBD1 (5 bases). The CDR3 is 15 residues long. Germline CDR1 SGHAT, CDR2 FQDESV (reference sequence). V gave up 5 bases and J gave up 5 bases, with 18 bases separating them. The CDR3 region is CASSHREGRVTEAFF. The CDR3 DNA sequence: TGTGCCAGCAGCCATAGAGAGGGGAGAGTTACTGAAGCTTTCTTT.